The T cell receptor (beta chain) described here comes from a study of blood T cell repertoires in COVID-19. Study background: Sites across the United States, Italy and Spain contributed samples from acute and convalescent COVID-19. T cells, B-cell-depleted T cells, or PBMCs supplied cDNA or gDNA.

This CDR3 spans 14 amino acids. Germline V gene sequence: CDR1 SGHTA, CDR2 FQGTGA. Trimming stripped 5 bases from V and 6 bases from J, with 16 bases between. Original processing methods: The assay estimated nucleated cells by amplifying reference gene primers. Sequencing was performed with immunoSEQ multiplex PCR; in TCRdb, only in-frame clones are kept and a portion is missing. V and J calls and clone size are as listed in that table; D and trimming were resolved from the DNA. The data hold 200,000 to 250,000 clones, with under 90% observed a single time. The sample was peripheral blood. This clonotype was obtained from a woman at least 80 years old with active or convalescent COVID-19. The rearrangement links TRBV7-3 to TRBJ1-1; D is uncertain. The CDR3 bases are TGTGCCAGCAGCGCGGGAGGGCCATTGTCTGAAGCTTTCTTT. This translates into CASSAGGPLSEAFF.